The 14 T cell receptor beta chains below all came from one sample that was sequenced in a study of shared clonotypes between healthy human individuals. Libraries were prepared by immunoSEQ multiplex PCR; TCRdb keeps only in-frame clonotypes and omits some of them. This table has 600,000 to 800,000 clones, roughly 72% appearing once. Material: memory CD4+ T cells sorted from blood. Subset given: CD45RA-negative fraction. These receptors were collected from a woman in her 30s in good health.

This clone has just a few counts. The rearrangement uses TRBV27 and TRBJ1-1, with a possible D match to TRBD1 (5 bases). Germline CDR1 and CDR2: MNHEY and SMNVEV (reference sequence). The CDR3 is 14 amino acids. Trimming removed 2 bases from V and 10 bases from J, with 17 bases in between. CDR3 residues: CASSLDVWKGRAFF. CDR3 nucleotide sequence: TGTGCCAGCAGTTTAGATGTATGGAAGGGGCGAGCTTTCTTT.

CDR3 coding DNA: TGTGCCAGCTCACCCTCTCGCGGGGCGGTGGAGACCCAGTACTTC. The encoded protein is CASSPSRGAVETQYF. The chain joins TRBV18 to TRBJ2-5, with D tentatively TRBD2 (6 bases). Deletions cut 3 bases from V and 5 bases from J, with 16 bases between. The CDR3 length is 15 residues. Germline CDR1 is KGHSH and CDR2 is LQKENI. Combining the CDR3 with reference TRBV18 and TRBJ2-5 gives the whole variable domain NAGVMQNPRHLVRRRGQEARLRCSPMKGHSHVYWYRQLPEEGLKFMVYLQKENIIDESGMPKERFSAEFPKEGPSILRIQQVVRGDSAAYFCASSPSRGAVETQYFGPGTRLLVL.

As concerns this clone: At the DNA level, this CDR3 is encoded by other sequences in the same sample as well. This chain joins TRBV19 and TRBJ2-5; D is unresolved. Trimming removed 3 bases at V and 4 bases at J, with 9 bases between. This CDR3 spans 13 amino acids. CDR1 and CDR2 from the germline V gene are LNHDA and SQIVND (reference sequence). DNA for the CDR3: TGTGCCAGTAGTATCGCAGGTGGAGAGACCCAGTACTTC. It codes for CASSIAGGETQYF.

CDR3 sequence reads: CASAPSRESDTQYF. CDR3 DNA sequence: TGTGCCAGCGCCCCCTCGCGGGAGAGCGATACGCAGTATTTT. J is TRBJ2-3 and V is TRBV7-3; 7 positions agree with TRBD2. Looked up from germline, CDR1 is SGHTA and CDR2 is FQGTGA. J lost 6 bases, V lost 8 bases, and 11 bases had no gene match. The CDR3 contains 14 residues. Drawing the rest from reference TRBV7-3 and TRBJ2-3, the complete variable domain is GAGVSQTPSNKVTEKGKYVELRCDPISGHTALYWYRQSLGQGPEFLIYFQGTGAADDSGLPNDRFFAVRPEGSVSTLKIQRTERGDSAVYLCASAPSRESDTQYFGPGTRLTVL.

The rearrangement links TRBV5-4 to TRBJ2-3, with D hard to call. Trimming removed 0 bases from V and 2 bases from J, with 7 bases in between. The CDR3 length is 14 residues. Per germline, CDR1 SGHNT and CDR2 YYREEE (reference sequence). Here the CDR3 reads CASSLDSNTDTQYF. The CDR3 nucleotides read TGTGCCAGCAGCTTGGATTCTAACACAGATACGCAGTATTTT.

Turning to this clone: The junction does not match germline at one end; this may be a read error. The rearrangement links TRBV11-2 to TRBJ2-1; 7 bases match TRBD2. This CDR3 contains 15 residues. Germline CDR1 is SGHAT and CDR2 is FQNNGV. CDR3 sequence: CASSWTSMGLNLAVF. CDR3 in DNA: TGTGCCAGCAGCTGGACTTCAATGGGACTAAATCTTGCAGTCTTC.

This chain uses TRBV25-1 with TRBJ2-3; 9 nucleotides align to TRBD2. In germline, CDR1 is MGHDK, CDR2 SYGVNS. The CDR3 is 17 residues long. The junction had 6 bases not matched to a gene; V was cut back by 0 bases and J by 2 bases. CDR3 region: CASSEYRLAENTDTQYF. The CDR3 DNA reads as TGTGCCAGCAGTGAATACAGACTAGCGGAGAACACAGATACGCAGTATTTT.

This clone was detected only once. V usage is TRBV2 and J usage is TRBJ1-2; 7 bases map to TRBD1. V was clipped by 4 bases and J by 3 bases; unmatched bases: 5. The germline CDR1 and CDR2 sequences are SNHLY and FYNNEI. CDR3 length: 14 amino acids. The CDR3, as DNA: TGTGCCAGCAGTGTACAGGGGTACGACTATGGCTACACCTTC. This codes for CASSVQGYDYGYTF.

This clone was observed a handful of times. V gene TRBV5-6 combines with J gene TRBJ1-2; D is unclear. V was shortened by 1 base and J by 8 bases, with 9 bases between the two germline ends. This CDR3 has 12 amino acids. The V gene's germline CDR1 is SGHDT and CDR2 YYEEEE. CDR3 sequence reads: CASSLYKGGYTF. In DNA, the CDR3 is TGTGCCAGCAGCTTGTATAAGGGAGGCTACACCTTC.

The rearrangement uses TRBV4-2 and TRBJ2-3; tentative D call: TRBD2 (6 bases). Per germline, CDR1 LGHNA and CDR2 YNFKEQ. The CDR3 covers 15 residues. Between the trimmed V and J ends, which lost 1 base and 2 bases, there was a span of 10 bases. The CDR3 sequence: CASSQGGADTDTQYF. For the CDR3, the DNA is TGTGCCAGCAGCCAAGGCGGGGCGGACACAGATACGCAGTATTTT.

The gene calls are TRBV9 and TRBJ2-7; 9 bases align to TRBD1. Germline V gene data show CDR1 as SGDLS and CDR2 as YYNGEE. This CDR3 has 16 residues. Trimming removed 0 bases from V and 3 bases from J; junction bases left unmatched: 7. This CDR3 reads CASSVAGTGFLYEQYF. CDR3 DNA sequence: TGTGCCAGCAGCGTAGCCGGGACAGGGTTCCTCTACGAGCAGTACTTC.

The chain recombines TRBV7-3 with TRBJ2-7; maybe TRBD1 (6 bases). From germline, CDR1 is SGHTA and CDR2 FQGTGA. CDR3 length: 15 residues. Deletions cut 1 base from V and 0 bases from J, with 10 bases between. Here the CDR3 reads CASSLKQGYSYEQYF. The CDR3 DNA reads TGTGCCAGCAGCTTAAAGCAGGGGTACTCCTACGAGCAGTACTTC.

CDR3 DNA sequence: TGTGCCAGCAGCTTAGACGGGGGGTACTCCTACGAGCAGTACTTC. This gives the protein CASSLDGGYSYEQYF. The V gene is TRBV7-9, the J gene TRBJ2-7; 7 positions match TRBD2. CDR1 SEHNR and CDR2 FQNEAQ come from the germline V gene (reference sequence). The V gene end was trimmed by 1 base and the J gene end by 0 bases; junction bases not matched to a gene: 3. CDR3 length: 15 residues.

The chain couples TRBV9 to TRBJ2-3, with 7 bases that match TRBD2. CDR3 size: 14 residues. The V and J ends lost 5 bases and 5 bases, in that order; junction bases with no gene match: 8. Germline CDR1 SGDLS, CDR2 YYNGEE. CDR3 protein: CASSAGELKDTQYF. The CDR3 DNA reads TGTGCCAGCAGTGCGGGAGAACTGAAAGATACGCAGTATTTT.